The rows below give T cell receptor beta chains drawn from one sample of a study of blood T cell repertoires in COVID-19. TCRdb's table, derived via immunoSEQ multiplex PCR, lists solely in-frame clones and lacks some. The data contain around 160,000 clones, around 87% of them seen just once; the ten biggest clones take up 10% to 15%. Sequencing was carried out using peripheral blood. The receptors shown here come from a man aged 18 to 29 with COVID-19, enrolled during active disease. Each CDR3 is given with its conserved first and last residue. Fields, in order: V gene, D gene, clone size, CDR3 length, J gene, CDR3 DNA, CDR3 protein. The D gene is left open where the match is weak. Clone size is stated in some rows and not others, as once, few, many or a class when expanded.

V: TRBV27
D: NA
size: NA
length: 14
J: TRBJ2-7
DNA: TGTGCCAGCAGTTTATCTGGGGGAGGTGTCGAGCAGTACTTC
CDR3: CASSLSGGGVEQYF

V: TRBV10-1
D: NA
size: NA
length: 11
J: TRBJ2-7
DNA: TGCGCCAGCAGCAGGGGCGACGAGCAGTACTTC
CDR3: CASSRGDEQYF

V: TRBV29-1
D: TRBD1
size: NA
length: 13
J: TRBJ2-1
DNA: TGCAGCGCTGACAGGGTATGGGCCAATGAGCAGTTCTTC
CDR3: CSADRVWANEQFF

V: TRBV6-2/TRBV6-3
D: NA
size: NA
length: 14
J: TRBJ2-5
DNA: TGTGCCAGCAGTTACCGCAAGGGGGTTGAGACCCAGTACTTC
CDR3: CASSYRKGVETQYF

V: TRBV25-1
D: NA
size: NA
length: 16
J: TRBJ2-1
DNA: TGTGCCAGCAGTGACCCCCTGGCGGGGAGCTACAATGAGCAGTTCTTC
CDR3: CASSDPLAGSYNEQFF

V: TRBV5-4
D: TRBD2
size: NA
length: 15
J: TRBJ2-7
DNA: TGTGCCAGCAGCTTGGGAGCTAGCGGAACCTACGAGCAGTACTTC
CDR3: CASSLGASGTYEQYF

V: TRBV7-8
D: NA
size: NA
length: 14
J: TRBJ2-3
DNA: TGTGCCAGCAGCTCTCGACAGCGCACAGATACGCAGTATTTT
CDR3: CASSSRQRTDTQYF

V: TRBV6-5
D: TRBD1
size: NA
length: 14
J: TRBJ1-5
DNA: TGTGCCAGCAGTTATCGGACAGGGAATCAGCCCCAGCATTTT
CDR3: CASSYRTGNQPQHF

V: TRBV6-2/TRBV6-3
D: NA
size: NA
length: 14
J: TRBJ2-5
DNA: TGTGCCAGCAGTTACCGGGACACGCAAGAGACCCAGTACTTC
CDR3: CASSYRDTQETQYF

V: TRBV7-3
D: NA
size: NA
length: 13
J: TRBJ1-2
DNA: TGTGCCAGCAGCCCAGACAGGAGCTATGGCTACACCTTC
CDR3: CASSPDRSYGYTF

V: TRBV19
D: NA
size: NA
length: 15
J: TRBJ2-5
DNA: TGTGCCAGTAGAAGTCTAGCTTTCGGCCAAGAGACCCAGTACTTC
CDR3: CASRSLAFGQETQYF

V: TRBV9
D: NA
size: NA
length: 15
J: TRBJ2-2
DNA: TGTGCCAGCAGCTTCGGACAGATGAACACCGGGGAGCTGTTTTTT
CDR3: CASSFGQMNTGELFF

V: TRBV7-9
D: TRBD1
size: NA
length: 15
J: TRBJ1-1
DNA: TGTGCCAGCAGCCCGAGGACAGGGGCGAACACTGAAGCTTTCTTT
CDR3: CASSPRTGANTEAFF

V: TRBV7-2
D: TRBD1
size: NA
length: 16
J: TRBJ2-7
DNA: TGTGCCAGCAGCAAACTCTCGGGACAGGGGGTAGACGAGCAGTACTTC
CDR3: CASSKLSGQGVDEQYF

V: TRBV2
D: TRBD1
size: NA
length: 16
J: TRBJ1-1
DNA: TGTGCCAGCAGTGGGACAGGGGAAAGCGCGAATACTGAAGCTTTCTTT
CDR3: CASSGTGESANTEAFF

V: TRBV14
D: NA
size: NA
length: 14
J: TRBJ2-1
DNA: TGTGCCAGCAGCCAAGGGAATAGGGGATTGGCGCAGTTCTTC
CDR3: CASSQGNRGLAQFF

V: TRBV27
D: NA
size: NA
length: 15
J: TRBJ2-7
DNA: TGTGCCAGCAGTCCCAGTCGGGGAATGGTGTACGAGCAGTACTTC
CDR3: CASSPSRGMVYEQYF

V: TRBV11-2
D: TRBD2
size: NA
length: 15
J: TRBJ2-7
DNA: TGTGCCAGCAGCTCTGGGGCGGGAGGGTGGTACGAGCAGTACTTC
CDR3: CASSSGAGGWYEQYF

V: TRBV20-1
D: NA
size: NA
length: 10
J: TRBJ1-2
DNA: TGCAGTGCTATTGAGGGCGGCTACACCTTC
CDR3: CSAIEGGYTF

V: TRBV25-1
D: NA
size: NA
length: 16
J: TRBJ1-5
DNA: TGTGCCAGCAGTGAAGGATTGACAGGTCACAATCAGCCCCAGCATTTT
CDR3: CASSEGLTGHNQPQHF

V: TRBV11-3
D: TRBD2
size: once
length: 14
J: TRBJ2-5
DNA: TGTGCCAGCAGCTCCCGGGGGGGCCGAGAGACCCAGTACTTC
CDR3: CASSSRGGRETQYF

V: TRBV19
D: TRBD1
size: NA
length: 14
J: TRBJ2-7
DNA: TGTGCCAGTAGGGACAGGGGATCCACCTACGAGCAGTACTTC
CDR3: CASRDRGSTYEQYF

V: TRBV19
D: TRBD1
size: NA
length: 15
J: TRBJ1-5
DNA: TGTGCCAGTAGTAGGCGACAGGGGGGCAATCAGCCCCAGCATTTT
CDR3: CASSRRQGGNQPQHF

V: TRBV5-1
D: TRBD2
size: NA
length: 14
J: TRBJ2-7
DNA: TGCGCCAGCAGCCCCTCTAGCGGACCTTACGAGCAGTACTTC
CDR3: CASSPSSGPYEQYF

V: TRBV3-1/TRBV3-2
D: TRBD2
size: NA
length: 16
J: TRBJ2-7
DNA: TGTGCCAGCAGCCACCTTGGACTAGCGGGAGGGTACGAGCAGTACTTC
CDR3: CASSHLGLAGGYEQYF

V: TRBV21-1
D: NA
size: NA
length: 20
J: TRBJ2-5
DNA: TGTGCCAGCAGCAAAGGGAGGGCGGGGCTGTGTTATGCGGATCAAGAGACCCAGTACTTC
CDR3: CASSKGRAGLCYADQETQYF

V: TRBV27
D: TRBD1
size: once
length: 17
J: TRBJ1-5
DNA: TGTGCCAGCAGTTTATTTTCCTCCGGGACAGGGAATCAGCCCCAGCATTTT
CDR3: CASSLFSSGTGNQPQHF

V: TRBV28
D: TRBD2
size: NA
length: 15
J: TRBJ2-5
DNA: TGTGCCAGCAGTTTATTGTTAGCGGGAGCGGGGACCCAGTACTTC
CDR3: CASSLLLAGAGTQYF

V: TRBV7-9
D: TRBD1
size: NA
length: 15
J: TRBJ2-3
DNA: TGTGCCAGCAGCTTAGGACAGGGGAGCACAGATACGCAGTATTTT
CDR3: CASSLGQGSTDTQYF

V: TRBV10-3
D: TRBD2
size: NA
length: 16
J: TRBJ2-3
DNA: TGTGCCATCAGTGGCTCGACTAGCGCCTTCACAGATACGCAGTATTTT
CDR3: CAISGSTSAFTDTQYF

V: TRBV27
D: TRBD1
size: once
length: 12
J: TRBJ1-2
DNA: TGTGCCAGCAGGGACAGGGTGGAGGGCTACACCTTC
CDR3: CASRDRVEGYTF

V: TRBV7-9
D: NA
size: NA
length: 15
J: TRBJ2-7
DNA: TGTGCCAGCAGCGGGGGGACAGAGAGCTCCTACGAGCAGTACTTC
CDR3: CASSGGTESSYEQYF

V: TRBV7-2
D: TRBD1
size: NA
length: 17
J: TRBJ2-5
DNA: TGTGCCAGCAGCTTAGTGGGGACAGGGGCGGTCGGGGAGACCCAGTACTTC
CDR3: CASSLVGTGAVGETQYF

V: TRBV9
D: NA
size: once
length: 15
J: TRBJ2-2
DNA: TGTGCCAGCCGACTAGGGGACGTCGACACCGGGGAGCTGTTTTTT
CDR3: CASRLGDVDTGELFF

V: TRBV9
D: TRBD1
size: NA
length: 14
J: TRBJ1-2
DNA: TGTGCCAGCAGCGTAGGGGGACAGGGGAGCGGCTACACCTTC
CDR3: CASSVGGQGSGYTF

V: TRBV11-2
D: NA
size: NA
length: 12
J: TRBJ2-1
DNA: TGTGCCAGCAGCTACGGGGACAATGAGCAGTTCTTC
CDR3: CASSYGDNEQFF

V: TRBV5-1
D: NA
size: NA
length: 14
J: TRBJ2-6
DNA: TGCGCCAGCAGCTTGGGAGCTGGGGCCAACGTCCTGACTTTC
CDR3: CASSLGAGANVLTF

V: TRBV5-6
D: NA
size: NA
length: 14
J: TRBJ2-1
DNA: TGTGCCAGCAGCTTGGGGCGGGTCTACAATGAGCAGTTCTTC
CDR3: CASSLGRVYNEQFF

V: TRBV27
D: NA
size: NA
length: 15
J: TRBJ1-5
DNA: TGTGCCAGCAGTTTACGGGGTTATAGCAATCAGCCCCAGCATTTT
CDR3: CASSLRGYSNQPQHF

V: TRBV2
D: NA
size: NA
length: 14
J: TRBJ1-5
DNA: TGTGCCAGCAGTGACAGGGCCCACAATCAGCCCCAGCATTTT
CDR3: CASSDRAHNQPQHF

V: TRBV12-3/TRBV12-4
D: TRBD1
size: NA
length: 13
J: TRBJ1-5
DNA: TGTGCCAGCAGAGAGGGGGCAATTCAGCCCCAGCATTTT
CDR3: CASREGAIQPQHF

V: TRBV5-1
D: NA
size: NA
length: 14
J: TRBJ2-5
DNA: TGCGCCAGCAGCTTGGTGTCAGGCCAAGAGACCCAGTACTTC
CDR3: CASSLVSGQETQYF

V: TRBV19
D: TRBD1
size: NA
length: 16
J: TRBJ1-2
DNA: TGTGCCAGTAGCGACAGGGGGCGCGATCCTAACTATGGCTACACCTTC
CDR3: CASSDRGRDPNYGYTF

V: TRBV18
D: NA
size: NA
length: 16
J: TRBJ2-7
DNA: TGTGCCAGCTCACCACCCACGGGTCTAGCGACTTCCGAGCAGTACTTC
CDR3: CASSPPTGLATSEQYF

V: TRBV5-1
D: NA
size: NA
length: 15
J: TRBJ1-2
DNA: TGCGCCAGCAGCTTGGAGACAGGAGATAACTATGGCTACACCTTC
CDR3: CASSLETGDNYGYTF

V: TRBV2
D: TRBD1
size: NA
length: 15
J: TRBJ1-5
DNA: TGTGCCAGCAGTGAAGACAGGGGGCGCGGACAGCCCCAGCATTTT
CDR3: CASSEDRGRGQPQHF

V: TRBV6-5
D: TRBD2
size: NA
length: 15
J: TRBJ2-3
DNA: TGTGCCAGCAGTCGTATGGCGGGAGAGACAGATACGCAGTATTTT
CDR3: CASSRMAGETDTQYF

V: TRBV29-1
D: NA
size: NA
length: 14
J: TRBJ1-3
DNA: TGCAGCGTTGAAGATCGAGGGTCTGGAAACACCATATATTTT
CDR3: CSVEDRGSGNTIYF

V: TRBV18
D: TRBD2
size: NA
length: 15
J: TRBJ2-1
DNA: TGTGCCAGCTCACGGACTAGCGGGGAGTACAATGAGCAGTTCTTC
CDR3: CASSRTSGEYNEQFF

V: TRBV7-2
D: TRBD2
size: NA
length: 16
J: TRBJ2-7
DNA: TGTGCCAGCAGCTCTTCGACTAGCGGGAGCTCCTACGAGCAGTACTTC
CDR3: CASSSSTSGSSYEQYF

V: TRBV7-2
D: TRBD2
size: NA
length: 13
J: TRBJ2-7
DNA: TGTGCCAGCAGCTTAGGGCGGGGGAGCGAGCAGTACTTC
CDR3: CASSLGRGSEQYF

V: TRBV6-5
D: NA
size: NA
length: 11
J: TRBJ2-4
DNA: TGTGCCAGCAGTCAGGGAAACATTCAGTACTTC
CDR3: CASSQGNIQYF

V: TRBV7-8
D: NA
size: NA
length: 14
J: TRBJ1-2
DNA: TGTGCCAGCAGCTTAGCTGGGCAGACCTATGGCTACACCTTC
CDR3: CASSLAGQTYGYTF

V: TRBV7-8
D: NA
size: NA
length: 12
J: TRBJ2-7
DNA: TGTGCCAGCACCCAAGGAGCCCGCGAGCAGTACTTC
CDR3: CASTQGAREQYF